This entry concerns a single T cell receptor (beta chain). Its specificity is unknown. Germline CDR1 reads SNHLY; CDR2 reads FYNNEI. With V trimmed by 7 bases and J by 5 bases, 11 bases remained unmatched. The CDR3 contains 14 residues. Assay used: immunoSEQ multiplex PCR; TCRdb lists only in-frame clones, some missing. This repertoire shows around 41,000 clones, roughly 90% found once; its top ten account for over 2.5%. The sample is drawn from a study of T cells in localized non-small cell lung cancer. Study-wide points: Appearance in adjacent lung was seen for a median roughly 50 of the top 100 tumor clones.

This TCR was recovered from an older female donor with stage I squamous cell lung carcinoma. The source was peripheral blood, collected before any cancer treatment. This chain uses TRBV2 with TRBJ2-7; 7 positions agree with TRBD2. Here the CDR3 reads CASIPGGRRHEQYF. CDR3 DNA: TGTGCCAGCATACCGGGAGGTAGGCGCCACGAGCAGTACTTC.